Below are 24 T cell receptor beta chains sequenced from a single sample in a study of blood T cell repertoires in COVID-19. This table comes from immunoSEQ multiplex PCR, and its TCRdb copy is limited to in-frame clones, with some not included. The sample includes about 240,000 clones, around four fifths seen only once; the top ten take around 6.5%. Sequencing was performed on peripheral blood. These receptors were obtained from a woman in her sixties with active or convalescent COVID-19.

The chain joins TRBV27 to TRBJ2-5; the match to TRBD2 covers 15 bases. The V and J ends lost 2 bases and 2 bases, in that order; junction bases with no gene match: 6. This CDR3 has 18 amino acids. CDR1 is MNHEY and CDR2 is SMNVEV in the germline V gene (reference sequence). As DNA, the CDR3 is TGTGCCAGCAGTTTAGGAGCGGGACTAGCGGGGGGTCAAGAGACCCAGTACTTC. Protein product: CASSLGAGLAGGQETQYF.

V gene TRBV5-1 combines with J gene TRBJ2-1; TRBD2 matches at 15 bases. The CDR3 contains 18 residues. V gave up 3 bases and J gave up 10 bases; unmatched junction bases: 14. Germline CDR1 is SGHRS and CDR2 is YFSETQ. The CDR3 reads CASSSGLAGGRYYLEQFF. DNA for the CDR3: TGCGCCAGCAGCTCGGGACTAGCGGGAGGCAGGTATTATTTAGAGCAGTTCTTC.

This chain joins TRBV7-8 and TRBJ2-7; TRBD1 aligns across 7 bases. V lost 6 bases to trimming and J lost 2 bases; unmatched junction nucleotides: 7. Per germline, CDR1 SGHVS and CDR2 FQNEAQ. The CDR3 is made up of 14 amino acids. The CDR3 region has the DNA TGTGCCAGCAGTCCGACAGGGTTGCCCTACGAGCAGTACTTC. Translated, it gives CASSPTGLPYEQYF.

This chain uses TRBV11-3 with TRBJ2-7; 11 bases agree with TRBD2. The germline gives CDR1 SGHNT, CDR2 YENEEA. With 5 bases clipped from V and 0 bases from J, the junction kept 3 bases outside the gene matches. The CDR3 is made up of 15 amino acids. The CDR3 loop reads CASSPTSGSSYEQYF. Written as DNA, the CDR3 is TGTGCCAGCAGCCCCACTAGCGGGAGCTCCTACGAGCAGTACTTC.

V gene TRBV21-1 combines with J gene TRBJ1-2; TRBD1, the table's D call, was not compared with the DNA. TRBV21-1 is reported as a pseudogene. This CDR3 spans 14 amino acids. The CDR3 sequence is CASSKGRQVCGYTF. DNA for the CDR3: TGTGCCAGCAGCAAAGGGAGACAGGTTTGTGGCTACACCTTC.

The gene calls are TRBV19 and TRBJ1-2; D unresolved. Germline V gene data show CDR1 as LNHDA and CDR2 as SQIVND (reference sequence). V gave up 5 bases and J gave up 0 bases, with 22 bases separating them. This CDR3 contains 18 residues. The CDR3 nucleotides read TGTGCCAGTAGTCCTTACGAGGTTTTAGAGGATGCTAACTATGGCTACACCTTC. Protein: CASSPYEVLEDANYGYTF.

The genes are TRBV24-1 and TRBJ2-3; 16 bases map to TRBD2. V shed 7 bases and J 4 bases; nucleotides not matched to a gene: 16. The CDR3 consists of 20 residues. The germline CDR1 and CDR2 sequences are KGHDR and SFDVKD. The CDR3 bases are TGTGCCACCAGCGCCCCGGGACTAGCGGGGGGGCCGATTAGCGCAGATACGCAGTATTTT. It specifies CATSAPGLAGGPISADTQYF.

The chain combines TRBV5-5 with TRBJ1-3; D is unresolved. This CDR3 comprises 14 residues. The germline V and J ends were trimmed by 4 bases and 0 bases, with 8 bases remaining between them. Germline V gene data show CDR1 as SGHKS and CDR2 as YYEKEE (reference sequence). The CDR3 DNA follows: TGTGCCAGCAGCCTGGATCACTCTGGAAACACCATATATTTT. Its protein product is CASSLDHSGNTIYF.

The V gene is TRBV30, the J gene TRBJ2-7; 8 nucleotides line up with TRBD2. Germline lookup yields CDR1 GTSNPN and CDR2 SVGIG (reference sequence). The CDR3 spans 15 residues. Trimming cost V 1 base and J 5 bases; bases outside gene matches: 10. As DNA, the CDR3 is TGTGCCTGGAGTGACGACCCCGGGGGGGCCCACGAGCAGTACTTC. This gives the protein CAWSDDPGGAHEQYF.

This chain connects TRBV10-1 to TRBJ2-1; 10 bases align to TRBD2. This CDR3 is 15 amino acids long. J lost 8 bases, V lost 6 bases, and 10 bases had no gene match. CDR1 and CDR2 from the germline V gene are WNHNN and SYGVQD (reference sequence). CDR3 sequence: CASSPAGGPPDEQFF. In DNA, the CDR3 is TGCGCCAGCAGCCCAGCGGGAGGGCCTCCGGATGAGCAGTTCTTC.

J is TRBJ1-2 and V is TRBV4-2; 10 bases match TRBD1. After removal of 4 bases from V and 5 bases from J, the junction contained 13 bases not matched to a gene. The CDR3 sequence is 17 residues long. Germline CDR1 is LGHNA and CDR2 is YNFKEQ. CDR3 nucleotide sequence: TGTGCCAGCAGCCTTCAACCCCCGGGACAGGGGCTTTATGGCTACACCTTC. The encoded protein is CASSLQPPGQGLYGYTF.

The chain couples TRBV11-2 to TRBJ2-3; D is unclear. This CDR3 spans 12 amino acids. Trimming stripped 0 bases from V and 5 bases from J, with 3 bases between. In germline, CDR1 is SGHAT, CDR2 FQNNGV. The CDR3 spells CASSLDGDTQYF. CDR3 DNA: TGTGCCAGCAGCTTAGACGGAGATACGCAGTATTTT.

The chain joins TRBV5-6 to TRBJ1-4; D not certain. Germline V lookup: CDR1 SGHDT, CDR2 YYEEEE. The CDR3 has 16 amino acids. V dropped 6 bases and J dropped 1 base, with 16 bases sitting between them. CDR3 sequence reads: CASNRRGRGTNEKLFF. The CDR3 DNA sequence: TGTGCCAGCAACCGGCGAGGCCGAGGAACTAATGAAAAACTGTTTTTT.

This clone has a single count. This CDR3 is CATSGAGGVWNEQFF. CDR3 sequence (DNA): TGTGCCACCAGTGGGGCAGGGGGCGTTTGGAATGAGCAGTTCTTC. The chain carries TRBV24-1 and TRBJ2-1; TRBD1 matches at 8 bases. The germline CDR1 and CDR2 sequences are KGHDR and SFDVKD. V lost 5 bases, J lost 7 bases, and 9 bases stayed unmatched. CDR3 length: 15 amino acids.

The chain links TRBV2 to TRBJ2-1; D is ambiguous. Looked up from germline, CDR1 is SNHLY and CDR2 is FYNNEI. The CDR3 totals 11 residues. Deletions cut 6 bases from V and 8 bases from J, with 8 bases between. The CDR3: CASRTRDEQFF. The DNA for the CDR3 is TGTGCCAGCAGGACTCGGGATGAGCAGTTCTTC.

The rearrangement uses TRBV29-1 and TRBJ1-2; no definite D call. CDR1 SQVTM and CDR2 ANQGSEA come from the germline V gene. The CDR3 runs 11 residues. The chain's CDR3 is CRASNGYGYTF. As DNA, the CDR3 is TGCAGAGCCTCAAACGGCTATGGCTACACCTTC.

This clone was seen a handful of times. The gene calls are TRBV7-2 and TRBJ1-1; D gene uncertain. The CDR3 covers 15 residues. Germline V gives CDR1 SGHTA, CDR2 FQGNSA. Trimming cost V 1 base and J 0 bases, with 9 bases left between them. CDR3 amino acids: CASSLDFGVNTEAFF. The DNA of the CDR3 is TGTGCCAGCAGCTTAGATTTCGGAGTGAACACTGAAGCTTTCTTT.

This sequence joins TRBV19 and TRBJ2-5; 13 bases fit TRBD2. This CDR3 is 17 amino acids long. Germline V gene lookup returns CDR1 LNHDA and CDR2 SQIVND (reference sequence). The V segment lost 6 bases and the J segment 0 bases; nucleotides outside the gene matches: 7. The CDR3 nucleotides are TGTGCCAGTAGGGATCGGACTAGCGGGGGTTACCAAGAGACCCAGTACTTC. The encoded protein is CASRDRTSGGYQETQYF.

The J gene is TRBJ2-2, the V gene TRBV6-5, with 11 bases identical to TRBD1. CDR3 length equals 16 residues. CDR1 and CDR2 (germline): MNHEY, SVGAGI. Trimming cost V 1 base and J 7 bases; bases outside gene matches: 5. The CDR3 nucleotides are TGTGCCAGCAGTTACTTTGGGACAGGGGGGAACGGGGAGCTGTTTTTT. Translation: CASSYFGTGGNGELFF.

The chain carries TRBV4-1 and TRBJ1-6, with a possible D match to TRBD1 (5 bases). V lost 8 bases, J lost 7 bases, and 12 bases lay in between. The germline CDR1 and CDR2 sequences are MGHRA and YSYEKL. The CDR3 length is 13 residues. This CDR3 reads CASGPGGNSPLHF. The CDR3 coding sequence is TGCGCCAGCGGACCGGGGGGAAATTCACCCCTCCACTTT.

V usage is TRBV2 and J usage is TRBJ2-2; D possibly corresponds to TRBD2 (5 bases). CDR1 is SNHLY, CDR2 FYNNEI, per germline. Deletions cut 2 bases from V and 5 bases from J, with 12 bases between. This CDR3 spans 15 amino acids. CDR3 residues: CASSERRAATGELFF. The CDR3 region has the DNA TGTGCCAGCAGTGAAAGGCGGGCCGCTACCGGGGAGCTGTTTTTT.

In DNA, the CDR3 is TGCGCCAGCAGCCAGGGGACTAGACTCTCCTACAATGAGCAGTTCTTC. Translating it yields CASSQGTRLSYNEQFF. This sequence joins TRBV4-1 and TRBJ2-1; 8 nucleotides align to TRBD2. After removal of 3 bases from V and 0 bases from J, the junction contained 4 bases not matched to a gene. The germline gives CDR1 MGHRA, CDR2 YSYEKL. The CDR3 has 16 residues.

CDR3: CASSPRGGNTEAFF. In nucleotides, the CDR3 is TGTGCCAGCAGCCCTCGAGGGGGGAACACTGAAGCTTTCTTT. This chain links TRBV13 with TRBJ1-1; tentatively, D is TRBD1 (6 bases). Germline CDR1 is PRHDT and CDR2 is FYEKMQ (reference sequence). V lost 5 bases to trimming and J lost 1 base, with 11 bases between them. The CDR3 has 14 residues.

The sample holds one count of this clone. The gene calls are TRBV19 and TRBJ2-3; possible D gene TRBD2, 7 bases. Trimming took 9 bases from V and 4 from J, leaving 20 bases between them. From germline, CDR1 is LNHDA and CDR2 SQIVND (reference sequence). The CDR3 has 15 amino acids. The CDR3 DNA reads TGTGCCAGCAGTTCTCAGAGGGGGGGCCCAGATACGCAGTATTTT. It codes for CASSSQRGGPDTQYF.